Below, one T cell receptor beta chain is given with its context. J gave up 3 bases and V 8 bases, and 10 bases lay outside the gene matches. Germline V gene data show CDR1 as MNHEY and CDR2 as SVGAGI. The CDR3 spans 15 residues. TCRdb keeps only in-frame clones here, not all; method: immunoSEQ multiplex PCR. The profile shows about 230,000 clones, over 70% of them singletons. These data belong to a study of blood T cell repertoires in COVID-19. The sequenced sample consisted of peripheral blood. This TCR was sampled from a woman over 75 with acute or convalescent COVID-19. This chain connects TRBV6-5 to TRBJ2-5, with 9 bases that match TRBD2. In DNA, the CDR3 is TGTGCCAGCGGGCATGGTAGCGGGAGAGAAGAGACCCAGTACTTC. Translated, it gives CASGHGSGREETQYF.